This T cell receptor beta chain came from a study of T cell repertoires in cytomegalovirus infection. Study as a whole: It was the public TCR beta signatures that indicated both CMV infection and matching HLA type.

TCRdb used MiXCR to reprocess the reads, holding one entry per CDR3 protein. This sample has 830,000 or so distinct CDR3 sequences; approximately 30% occur once, and the top ten carry around 12%. Comment on this clonotype: Its antigen is undetermined.

General study points: There were HLA-C-restricted CMV-specific TCR beta clonotypes dominating the ex vivo response. Carriage of CMV together with the relevant HLA was identifiable through cumulative public TCR beta family frequency.

The sequence was collected from a human donor in good health (CMV status not recorded). Some clones in this sample may be carry-over from other donors' samples. This sample comprised cultured CD8+ T cells from PBMCs, obtained from culture after CMV antigen stimulation.

The CDR3 nucleotides are TGTGCCAGCAGCAGCGAAGAGGGAAGTAGTGGCTACACCTTC. This codes for CASSSEEGSSGYTF. The chain links TRBV7-9 to TRBJ1-2; D remains unclear. The CDR3 sequence is 14 residues long. V lost 5 bases to trimming and J lost 7 bases, with 17 bases between them. CDR1 and CDR2 from the germline V gene are SEHNR and FQNEAQ (reference sequence).